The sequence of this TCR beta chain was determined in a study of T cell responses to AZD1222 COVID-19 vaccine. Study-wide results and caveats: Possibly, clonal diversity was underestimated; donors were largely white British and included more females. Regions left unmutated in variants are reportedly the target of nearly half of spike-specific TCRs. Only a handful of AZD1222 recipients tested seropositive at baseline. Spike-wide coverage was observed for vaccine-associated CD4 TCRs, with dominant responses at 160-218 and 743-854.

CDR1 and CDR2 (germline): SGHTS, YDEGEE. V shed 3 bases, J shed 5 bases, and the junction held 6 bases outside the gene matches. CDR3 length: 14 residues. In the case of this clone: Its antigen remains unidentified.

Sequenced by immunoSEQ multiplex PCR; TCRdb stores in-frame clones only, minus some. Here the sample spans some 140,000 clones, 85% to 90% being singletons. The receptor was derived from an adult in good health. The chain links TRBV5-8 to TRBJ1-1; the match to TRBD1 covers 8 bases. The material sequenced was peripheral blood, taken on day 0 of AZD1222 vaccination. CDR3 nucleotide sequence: TGTGCCAGCAGCTGGGACAGGCGTTCAACTGAAGCTTTCTTT. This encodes CASSWDRRSTEAFF.